This TCR beta chain was sequenced during a study of blood T cell repertoires in COVID-19. The length of the CDR3 is 17 residues. V lost 2 bases and J lost 0, with 17 bases in between. Germline V gives CDR1 MNHEY, CDR2 SMNVEV (reference sequence). Individuals aged about 18 to 90 years were recruited from fewer than 25 US areas. Each participant's cohort was designated according to participant-reported clinical history. Within 2 weeks of study entry, exposed participants had contacted a PCR-confirmed or clinician-diagnosed COVID-19 case. Generated by immunoSEQ multiplex PCR, the TCRdb table keeps only in-frame clones and is missing some. The table has hundreds of thousands of clones, around 84% seen once.

The sequenced sample was PBMCs or T cells enriched from blood (not recorded which). The chain employs TRBV27 and TRBJ2-7; D is possibly TRBD1 (6 bases). This TCR was sampled from a man aged 35 to 55 who had been exposed to COVID-19. The chain's CDR3 is CASSLTPPGQFSYEQYF. The CDR3 nucleotides read TGTGCCAGCAGTTTAACCCCCCCTGGACAGTTCTCCTACGAGCAGTACTTC.